The present T cell receptor beta chain was sequenced within a study of T cell repertoires in cytomegalovirus infection. Overall study context: As its CMV epitopes, the study selected recently identified HLA-C-restricted and well-studied HLA-B-restricted targets. It was the public TCR beta signatures that indicated both CMV infection and matching HLA type.

MiXCR, run by TCRdb on the reads, gives a single entry per CDR3 protein. The data contain some 480,000 distinct CDR3 sequences, 33% of them seen just once; the ten biggest clones take up roughly 15%. This clonotype occurred a few times. Its specificity is unknown. The V gene lost 0 bases and the J gene lost 4 bases, with 13 bases spanning the gap. The CDR3 contains 16 residues. Germline V gene data show CDR1 as MNHEY and CDR2 as SVGAGI. The clonotype comes from a human donor in good health (CMV status not recorded). Some clones in this sample may be carry-over from other donors' samples. The gene calls are TRBV6-5 and TRBJ1-3; a weak D match, TRBD1 (5 bases). Sequencing used cultured PBMCs, obtained from culture after CMV antigen stimulation. CDR3: CASSYSGGAGGNTIYF. The CDR3 DNA reads as TGTGCCAGCAGTTACTCGGGAGGGGCTGGCGGAAACACCATATATTTT.